What follows are 16 T cell receptor beta chains derived from one specimen sequenced in a study of shared clonotypes between healthy human individuals (dated by TCRdb to 2020 to 2021). The library was made by the immunoSEQ multiplex PCR assay. TCRdb mirrors the immuneACCESS table, restricted to in-frame sequences. Some clones are absent from its copies; in checked studies, under half trace to an unresolved V gene, and the reason for the others is unknown. The sample records hundreds of thousands of clones, roughly 98% of which are singletons. Around 0.3% of the sample is in the top ten clones. CD8 naive samples consisted of CD45RO-negative cells that were positively selected for CCR7, yielding a CD45RA+CCR7+ population without TemRA cells. The sequenced material came from naive CD8+ T cells sorted from blood. The intended sense of this specimen's cell subset or site label: CD45RA+CCR7+. The receptors derive from a young man in good health.

V gene TRBV7-9 combines with J gene TRBJ1-1, with 8 positions matching TRBD1. The V gene's germline CDR1 is SEHNR and CDR2 FQNEAQ (reference sequence). CDR3 length: 13 residues. Trimming cost V 7 bases and J 7 bases; bases outside gene matches: 8. CDR3 in DNA: TGTGCCAGCACCACAGACAGGGGAAATGAAGCTTTCTTT. It codes for CASTTDRGNEAFF.

The V and J genes are TRBV7-9 and TRBJ2-1; 9 bases agree with TRBD2. Germline-derived CDR1 and CDR2 are SEHNR and FQNEAQ (reference sequence). Losses at the gene ends were 1 base for V and 9 bases for J; bases not matched to a gene: 10. The CDR3 spans 16 residues. CDR3 bases: TGTGCCAGCAGCTTAGGGATGGTAGCGGGAGTCGGTGAGCAGTTCTTC. Translated: CASSLGMVAGVGEQFF.

The rearrangement joins TRBV19 to TRBJ2-3; tentative D call: TRBD2 (5 bases). This CDR3 has 15 residues. Trimming shortened V by 2 bases and J by 2 bases, and 11 bases separated the two germline ends. Germline values: CDR1 LNHDA, CDR2 SQIVND (reference sequence). The CDR3 sequence is CASSIWRTSTDTQYF. For the CDR3, the DNA is TGTGCCAGTAGTATATGGAGGACTTCCACAGATACGCAGTATTTT. Looking up the rest from reference TRBV19 and TRBJ2-3 gives the full variable domain: DGGITQSPKYLFRKEGQNVTLSCEQNLNHDAMYWYRQDPGQGLRLIYYSQIVNDFQKGDIAEGYSVSREKKESFPLTVTSAQKNPTAFYLCASSIWRTSTDTQYFGPGTRLTVL.

The chain couples TRBV5-5 to TRBJ1-3, with D unresolved. Trimming took off 4 bases at V and 0 bases at J, with 8 bases between the two ends. Germline V gene data show CDR1 as SGHKS and CDR2 as YYEKEE (reference sequence). This CDR3 has 14 amino acids. This chain's CDR3 is CASSPWSSGNTIYF. The CDR3 region has the DNA TGTGCCAGCAGCCCGTGGAGCTCTGGAAACACCATATATTTT. Complete variable domain (other parts from reference TRBV5-5 and TRBJ1-3): DAGVTQSPTHLIKTRGQQVTLRCSPISGHKSVSWYQQVLGQGPQFIFQYYEKEERGRGNFPDRFSARQFPNYSSELNVNALLLGDSALYLCASSPWSSGNTIYFGEGSWLTVV.

Concerning this clone itself: Other nucleotide sequences in the sample specify the same CDR3. CDR3 amino acids: CASSLAGGLQETQYF. In DNA, the CDR3 is TGCGCCAGCAGCTTGGCAGGGGGTCTTCAAGAGACCCAGTACTTC. The genes are TRBV5-1 and TRBJ2-5, with 7 bases that match TRBD1. The junction had 4 bases not matched to a gene; V was cut back by 0 bases and J by 2 bases. The length of the CDR3 is 15 residues. The germline V gene encodes CDR1 SGHRS and CDR2 YFSETQ.

As to this clone: The same CDR3 can be traced to other DNA sequences in this sample. In DNA form, the CDR3 reads TGTGCCACCAGCAGAGTGCAGGGGGGCTCCTACGAGCAGTACTTC. It specifies CATSRVQGGSYEQYF. This rearrangement joins TRBV15 to TRBJ2-7; D is possibly TRBD1 (7 bases). The CDR3 loop spans 15 amino acids. Deletions cut 1 base from V and 0 bases from J, with 10 bases between. In germline, CDR1 is LNHNV, CDR2 YYDKDF (reference sequence). Looking up the rest from reference TRBV15 and TRBJ2-7 gives the full variable domain: DAMVIQNPRYQVTQFGKPVTLSCSQTLNHNVMYWYQQKSSQAPKLLFHYYDKDFNNEADTPDNFQSRRPNTSFCFLDIRSPGLGDTAMYLCATSRVQGGSYEQYFGPGTRLTVT.

The chain joins TRBV28 to TRBJ1-2; unclear D gene. The CDR3 totals 14 residues. V lost 2 bases to trimming and J lost 4 bases, with 11 bases between them. The germline CDR1 and CDR2 sequences are MDHEN and SYDVKM. CDR3 protein: CASSLQGQLYGYTF. The CDR3 nucleotides are TGTGCCAGCAGTTTACAAGGTCAACTCTATGGCTACACCTTC.

The chain employs TRBV6-6 and TRBJ2-7; no clear D gene. V was cut by 8 bases and J by 3 bases, with 14 bases left in between. Germline assignment: CDR1 MNHNY and CDR2 SVGAGI (reference sequence). CDR3 length: 13 residues. The CDR3 spells CASLSPDGYEQYF. The CDR3 nucleotides are TGTGCCAGCCTGTCGCCGGACGGCTACGAGCAGTACTTC.

This clone was recorded once. The chain joins TRBV27 to TRBJ2-2; 9 nucleotides line up with TRBD2. This CDR3 is built from 16 residues. Germline V lookup: CDR1 MNHEY, CDR2 SMNVEV (reference sequence). J gave up 4 bases and V 0 bases, and 3 bases lay outside the gene matches. The CDR3 spells CASSLSPSGTTGELFF. The DNA for the CDR3 is TGTGCCAGCAGTTTATCCCCTAGCGGGACCACCGGGGAGCTGTTTTTT.

The chain employs TRBV27 and TRBJ2-5, with TRBD2 identical over 11 bases. CDR1 MNHEY and CDR2 SMNVEV come from the germline V gene (reference sequence). Unmatched junction bases numbered 4, after V lost 2 bases and J lost 5 bases. This CDR3 region has 15 residues. Here the CDR3 DNA reads TGTGCCAGCAGTTTAGTGACTAGCGGGACGGAGACCCAGTACTTC. Residues: CASSLVTSGTETQYF.

The chain combines TRBV30 with TRBJ2-3, with 10 bases matching TRBD2. With V trimmed by 2 bases and J by 3 bases, 2 bases remained unmatched. Per the germline V gene, CDR1 is GTSNPN and CDR2 is SVGIG (reference sequence). There are 14 residues in the CDR3. Here the CDR3 reads CAWSSTSGTDTQYF. CDR3 sequence (DNA): TGTGCCTGGAGTTCGACTAGCGGGACAGATACGCAGTATTTT.

This rearrangement joins TRBV27 to TRBJ2-1, with 8 bases identical to TRBD1. This CDR3 has 14 residues. The germline V gene encodes CDR1 MNHEY and CDR2 SMNVEV (reference sequence). Trimming at V came to 6 bases and at J to 8 bases, leaving 9 bases not matched to a gene. DNA for the CDR3: TGTGCCAGCAGCAGGACAGGGTTCTTGGATGAGCAGTTCTTC. Its translation is CASSRTGFLDEQFF.

The J gene is TRBJ1-1, the V gene TRBV7-9; the D is unclear. CDR1 is SEHNR, CDR2 FQNEAQ, per germline (reference sequence). The CDR3 contains 13 residues. V was clipped by 7 bases and J by 1 base, with 10 bases between them. The CDR3 DNA reads TGTGCCAGCAACCCTGTGGAGAACACTGAAGCTTTCTTT. Amino acid sequence: CASNPVENTEAFF. The full variable domain, in which reference TRBV7-9 and TRBJ1-1 provide the parts outside the CDR3, is DTGVSQNPRHKITKRGQNVTFRCDPISEHNRLYWYRQTLGQGPEFLTYFQNEAQLEKSRLLSDRFSAERPKGSFSTLEIQRTEQGDSAMYLCASNPVENTEAFFGQGTRLTVV.

This chain uses TRBV28 with TRBJ2-5, with 7 bases lining up with TRBD2. J was trimmed by 2 bases and V by 2 bases; bases with no gene match: 5. There are 15 residues in the CDR3. Per the germline V gene, CDR1 is MDHEN and CDR2 is SYDVKM. The CDR3 bases are TGTGCCAGCAGTTTAAGCGGGGCGGGACAAGAGACCCAGTACTTC. It yields the protein CASSLSGAGQETQYF.

The chain links TRBV7-6 to TRBJ2-7; possible D gene TRBD1, 6 bases. In germline, CDR1 is SGHVS, CDR2 FNYEAQ. The CDR3 extends over 17 amino acids. Trimming removed 2 bases at V and 7 bases at J, with 24 bases between. The CDR3 here is CASSLYIGTFGLEEQYF. The CDR3, as DNA: TGTGCCAGCAGCTTATATATAGGGACATTCGGGCTCGAGGAGCAGTACTTC.

V and J are TRBV7-2 and TRBJ2-7; D perhaps matches TRBD2 (5 bases). The CDR3 covers 12 residues. Germline CDR1 and CDR2: SGHTA and FQGNSA. V gave up 4 bases and J gave up 7 bases, with 11 bases separating them. The CDR3, as DNA: TGTGCCAGCAGCTGGACGGGATGGGAGCAGTACTTC. Translated: CASSWTGWEQYF.